Following are 28 T cell receptor beta chains from one sample sequenced in a study of CXCR3-negative and CXCR3-positive naive CD8 T cells. Their recognized antigens are unknown. General study results and limits: CXCR3-positive naive cells had TRB CDR3s that were more hydrophobic than CXCR3-negative naive cells had.

Carrying UMI labels, the TRB cDNA libraries were prepared through 5' RACE. TCRdb reanalyzed the 5' RACE reads, giving one entry per CDR3 protein sequence and no DNA. The record lists some 64,000 distinct CDR3 sequences, of which the ten most abundant hold about 0.8%. The specimen was naive CXCR3+ CD8+ T cells from blood. Subset in this sample: CD45RO-CCR7+CD27+CD95- naive CD8+ T cells expressing CXCR3 (TNR3+). The receptor set was obtained from a human donor in good health. Some clones in this sample may be carry-over from other donors' samples.

The V call is TRBV12-3 or TRBV12-4, the J call TRBJ2-1; TCRdb lists TRBD1, though no DNA is available to test this call. The CDR3 has 14 amino acids. The CDR3 sequence: CASSPAGPYNEQFF.

The chain carries TRBV6-2 or TRBV6-3 and TRBJ2-2; the D gene TCRdb calls, TRBD1, cannot be checked with no DNA. CDR1 and CDR2 (germline): MNHEY, SVGEGT. The CDR3 extends over 15 amino acids. The CDR3 loop is CASSYPPGKYGELFF.

The chain is built from TRBV10-1 and TRBJ2-7. Germline V gene lookup returns CDR1 WNHNN and CDR2 SYGVQD (reference sequence). The CDR3 covers 11 residues. This chain's CDR3 is CASSGDYEQYF.

V usage is TRBV5-4 and J usage is TRBJ2-1; TCRdb indicates TRBD1, and absent DNA this call remains unverified. CDR1 and CDR2 from the germline V gene are SGHNT and YYREEE (reference sequence). This CDR3 contains 14 residues. The CDR3 is CASSLVVGGNEQFF. Variable domain in full (rest from reference TRBV5-4 and TRBJ2-1): ETGVTQSPTHLIKTRGQQVTLRCSSQSGHNTVSWYQQALGQGPQFIFQYYREEENGRGNFPPRFSGLQFPNYSSELNVNALELDDSALYLCASSLVVGGNEQFFGPGTRLTVL.

V is TRBV5-1 and J is TRBJ2-7. The CDR3 runs to 13 residues. Looked up from germline, CDR1 is SGHRS and CDR2 is YFSETQ. The CDR3 sequence: CASSLDIRYEQYF.

The CDR3 spells CASSLGQGDSNEKLFF. This chain uses TRBV9 with TRBJ1-4; TCRdb returns TRBD1, unconfirmable since there is no DNA. The CDR3 has 16 amino acids. In germline, CDR1 is SGDLS, CDR2 YYNGEE.

The rearrangement links TRBV4-2 to TRBJ1-5; TCRdb reports TRBD1, a call that lacks DNA to check it against. CDR1 is LGHNA and CDR2 is YNFKEQ in the germline V gene. There are 16 residues in the CDR3. CDR3 loop: CASSQVRIQGSQPQHF.

The rearrangement joins TRBV5-5 to TRBJ2-1. Germline CDR1 reads SGHKS; CDR2 reads YYEKEE (reference sequence). The CDR3 length is 12 residues. Here the CDR3 reads CASSLAHNEQFF.

The rearrangement links TRBV20-1 to TRBJ2-7. The CDR3 is 14 amino acids. Germline CDR1 and CDR2: DFQATT and SNEGSKA (reference sequence). The CDR3 spells CSARDPVGTYEQYF.

This chain's CDR3 is CASSQVGGTHTDTQYF. The V call is TRBV14, the J call TRBJ2-3; TCRdb returns TRBD1, unconfirmable since there is no DNA. Germline V gene lookup returns CDR1 SGHDN and CDR2 FVKESK. CDR3 length: 16 amino acids. Complete variable domain (other parts from reference TRBV14 and TRBJ2-3): EAGVTQFPSHSVIEKGQTVTLRCDPISGHDNLYWYRRVMGKEIKFLLHFVKESKQDESGMPNNRFLAERTGGTYSTLKVQPAELEDSGVYFCASSQVGGTHTDTQYFGPGTRLTVL.

V is TRBV7-2 and J is TRBJ1-2. Germline V gives CDR1 SGHTA, CDR2 FQGNSA. The CDR3 length is 15 residues. The CDR3 reads CASSFFHTDSYGYTF.

The chain combines TRBV11-1 with TRBJ1-1; as DNA is missing, the TRBD1 call by TCRdb cannot be tested. The CDR3 runs 14 residues. Germline loops: CDR1 SGHAT, CDR2 FQDESV (reference sequence). The CDR3 loop reads CASSYGGLNTEAFF.

The rearrangement links TRBV14 to TRBJ2-7; TCRdb proposes TRBD2, but this gene call is untestable without DNA. CDR3 length: 15 residues. CDR1 is SGHDN, CDR2 FVKESK, per germline. The CDR3 is CASSRGLAGFYEQYF.

This chain links TRBV29-1 with TRBJ1-6; TCRdb calls TRBD1, which cannot be checked without DNA. Looked up from germline, CDR1 is SQVTM and CDR2 is ANQGSEA. The CDR3 has 11 residues. The CDR3 here is CSVVITGHLHF.

The chain combines TRBV29-1 with TRBJ2-1; as DNA is missing, the TRBD2 call by TCRdb cannot be tested. The CDR3 covers 15 residues. Germline CDR1 and CDR2: SQVTM and ANQGSEA. The CDR3 sequence: CSVDGSGGDYNEQFF.

The chain employs TRBV20-1 and TRBJ2-7. CDR1 is DFQATT, CDR2 SNEGSKA, per germline (reference sequence). CDR3 length: 14 amino acids. CDR3 sequence: CSARDEEFWYEQYF.

The V gene is TRBV4-3, the J gene TRBJ2-2. CDR3 size: 15 residues. Per the germline V gene, CDR1 is LGHNA and CDR2 is YSLEER. The CDR3 spells CASSQDQPDTGELFF.

The chain joins TRBV20-1 to TRBJ1-1; the D gene TCRdb calls, TRBD1, cannot be checked with no DNA. The CDR3 totals 13 residues. Germline CDR1 is DFQATT and CDR2 is SNEGSKA (reference sequence). CDR3 protein: CSQTGVRNTEAFF.

The chain uses TRBV28 and TRBJ2-5; the TRBD1 assignment by TCRdb is unverifiable without DNA. Germline assignment: CDR1 MDHEN and CDR2 SYDVKM. This CDR3 has 15 amino acids. The CDR3 reads CASSRGPRGGETQYF. Looking up the rest from reference TRBV28 and TRBJ2-5 gives the full variable domain: DVKVTQSSRYLVKRTGEKVFLECVQDMDHENMFWYRQDPGLGLRLIYFSYDVKMKEKGDIPEGYSVSREKKERFSLILESASTNQTSMYLCASSRGPRGGETQYFGPGTRLLVL.

This chain links TRBV7-3 with TRBJ2-2; TCRdb lists TRBD2, though no DNA is available to test this call. This CDR3 spans 17 amino acids. The germline V gene encodes CDR1 SGHTA and CDR2 FQGTGA. The CDR3 here is CASSFPPGTSHTGELFF. Filled out from reference TRBV7-3 and TRBJ2-2, the complete variable domain reads GAGVSQTPSNKVTEKGKYVELRCDPISGHTALYWYRQSLGQGPEFLIYFQGTGAADDSGLPNDRFFAVRPEGSVSTLKIQRTERGDSAVYLCASSFPPGTSHTGELFFGEGSRLTVL.

The chain couples TRBV9 to TRBJ2-6; TCRdb's assignment of TRBD1 cannot be checked, as there is no DNA. From germline, CDR1 is SGDLS and CDR2 YYNGEE. CDR3 length equals 17 residues. This CDR3 is CASSPDAQGTGANVLTF.

CDR3 sequence: CSVDPVTDTEAFF. The genes are TRBV29-1 and TRBJ1-1. The germline gives CDR1 SQVTM, CDR2 ANQGSEA. CDR3 length equals 13 residues.

This sequence joins TRBV7-2 and TRBJ2-3; with no DNA, the TCRdb D assignment of TRBD2 cannot be verified. CDR3 length: 15 residues. CDR1 and CDR2 (germline): SGHTA, FQGNSA. The CDR3 region is CASSERAGGRDTQYF.

The chain joins TRBV7-9 to TRBJ2-7; TCRdb's D call of TRBD1 is untestable without DNA. CDR3 length equals 12 residues. Germline-derived CDR1 and CDR2 are SEHNR and FQNEAQ (reference sequence). CDR3 residues: CASSQQGNEQYF.

CDR3 sequence reads: CASSLEVVPREQFF. The gene calls are TRBV11-2 and TRBJ2-1; without DNA, the TCRdb call of TRBD1 cannot be checked. CDR3 length: 14 amino acids. Germline V lookup: CDR1 SGHAT, CDR2 FQNNGV.

The chain joins TRBV6-2 or TRBV6-3 to TRBJ2-3; there is no DNA to check the TCRdb D call of TRBD2. The germline gives CDR1 MNHEY, CDR2 SVGEGT. This CDR3 region has 21 residues. CDR3 residues: CASSYSTTPPPGRAHTDTQYF.

This chain uses TRBV7-2 with TRBJ2-7; TCRdb designates TRBD1, a call that cannot be tested without DNA. CDR1 and CDR2 (germline): SGHTA, FQGNSA. The CDR3 has 14 residues. CDR3 region: CASSLWDGPYEQYF.

The chain joins TRBV29-1 to TRBJ1-2; TCRdb lists TRBD1, though no DNA is available to test this call. This CDR3 has 15 amino acids. Germline CDR1 is SQVTM and CDR2 is ANQGSEA. This CDR3 is CSVIQTSTAGDGYTF.